This T cell receptor (beta chain) was recorded in a study of brain T cells in children with intractable seizures. The study's findings and limits: Absence of clones before surgery may stem from lower sequencing depth.

Profiling relied on immunoSEQ multiplex PCR, and the TCRdb table lists in-frame clones only, not all of them. The table includes 340,000 or so clones, 85% to 95% detected once. A note on this clone: Its antigen is still unknown.

Stated time point: blood from clinic visit 5 months post-surgery; TSC patient then seizure free. Surgery cases with the highest brain T cell transcript signatures were chosen for sequencing. At least one anti-epileptic drug was given before surgery. Germline V gives CDR1 SGHDT, CDR2 YYEEEE. V lost 7 bases, J lost 5 bases, and 4 bases stayed unmatched. The CDR3 consists of 12 residues. This chain uses TRBV5-6 with TRBJ2-5; 8 nucleotides align to TRBD2. The receptor's source is a boy younger than two with tuberous sclerosis and intractable seizures. Material: peripheral blood, obtained roughly 5 months after surgery. The CDR3 DNA follows: TGTGCCAGCGCCCGGGGGGGTGAGACCCAGTACTTC. This translates into CASARGGETQYF.